This T cell receptor (beta chain) derives from a study of cytomegalovirus exposure and HLA in healthy donors. A word on this clone: The antigen remains undetermined.

The study, taken as a whole, reports: Sequence variants that were highly shared formed a cluster that was likely a sequencing artifact. For TCR beta chains, V- and J-gene trimming was later linked to a missense DCLRE1C variant.

This PCR relied on a set of 60 Vbeta primers and 13 Jbeta primers. Per the original data handling: The authors later counted roughly 77 million unique TCR beta chains, some 10 million of them shared. Sequencing was performed with immunoSEQ multiplex PCR; in TCRdb, only in-frame clones are kept and a portion is missing. V, J and clone size derive from that table, while D and trimming were established from the DNA sequence. The profile shows about 160,000 clones, around 80% of them singletons. Trimming removed 5 bases from V and 6 bases from J; junction bases left unmatched: 9. There are 14 residues in the CDR3. Germline values: CDR1 SGHTA, CDR2 FQGNSA.

The specimen sequenced was PBMCs. This chain connects TRBV7-2 to TRBJ2-7, with TRBD2 matching over 8 bases. This TCR was sampled from a girl aged 10 to 17 in good health and CMV-seropositive. The CDR3 protein is CASSAGLGPFEQYF. In nucleotides, the CDR3 is TGTGCCAGCAGCGCGGGACTAGGGCCCTTCGAGCAGTACTTC.